The 28 T cell receptor beta chains presented below share a single source sample, sequenced in a study of shared clonotypes between healthy human individuals. Sequenced by immunoSEQ multiplex PCR; TCRdb stores in-frame clones only, minus some. The sample carries about 2 million clones, roughly 95% recorded once. Sequenced material: naive CD4+ T cells sorted from blood. Subset meaning: CD45RA+ positively selected. Every receptor here comes from a young man in good health.

The chain carries TRBV7-2 and TRBJ1-2; D gene unclear. The V end was cut by 2 bases, the J end by 2 bases, with 6 bases between. This CDR3 is 13 amino acids long. Looked up from germline, CDR1 is SGHTA and CDR2 is FQGNSA. CDR3 sequence: CASSLPANYGYTF. In nucleotides, the CDR3 is TGTGCCAGCAGCTTACCAGCGAACTATGGCTACACCTTC.

J is TRBJ1-1 and V is TRBV10-1; D remains ambiguous. The CDR3 extends over 13 amino acids. Germline V gene sequence: CDR1 WNHNN, CDR2 SYGVQD (reference sequence). Trimming took 4 bases from V and 3 from J, leaving 9 bases between them. DNA for the CDR3: TGCGCCAGCAGTGCACACTCTGACACTGAAGCTTTCTTT. Its translation is CASSAHSDTEAFF.

This chain uses TRBV5-1 with TRBJ2-5, with 9 bases matching TRBD1. The CDR3 runs to 16 residues. CDR1 is SGHRS, CDR2 YFSETQ, per germline. Unmatched junction bases numbered 11, after V lost 3 bases and J lost 5 bases. The chain's CDR3 is CASSSGQGQGEETQYF. The CDR3 nucleotides read TGCGCCAGCAGCTCGGGACAGGGACAGGGCGAGGAGACCCAGTACTTC. The whole variable domain, remainder taken from reference TRBV5-1 and TRBJ2-5, is KAGVTQTPRYLIKTRGQQVTLSCSPISGHRSVSWYQQTPGQGLQFLFEYFSETQRNKGNFPGRFSGRQFSNSRSEMNVSTLELGDSALYLCASSSGQGQGEETQYFGPGTRLLVL.

Points on this clone: This sample includes further DNA sequences coding for the same CDR3. The chain combines TRBV28 with TRBJ2-5; D gene unclear. The germline gives CDR1 MDHEN, CDR2 SYDVKM. Deletions cut 2 bases from V and 4 bases from J, with 5 bases between. The CDR3 has 12 amino acids. The CDR3 spells CASSLGLETQYF. Here the CDR3 DNA reads TGTGCCAGCAGTTTAGGGCTAGAGACCCAGTACTTC.

The chain employs TRBV18 and TRBJ2-3; 7 bases line up with TRBD2. Germline CDR1 reads KGHSH; CDR2 reads LQKENI. This CDR3 spans 14 amino acids. V shed 5 bases and J 2 bases; nucleotides not matched to a gene: 4. The CDR3 DNA reads TGTGCCAGCTCAAAAACTAGCGCCACAGATACGCAGTATTTT. This translates into CASSKTSATDTQYF. The variable domain in full, completed from reference TRBV18 and TRBJ2-3, reads NAGVMQNPRHLVRRRGQEARLRCSPMKGHSHVYWYRQLPEEGLKFMVYLQKENIIDESGMPKERFSAEFPKEGPSILRIQQVVRGDSAAYFCASSKTSATDTQYFGPGTRLTVL.

The chain uses TRBV10-3 and TRBJ2-1; D perhaps matches TRBD2 (6 bases). Germline CDR1 ENHRY, CDR2 SYGVKD. The CDR3 runs 13 residues. Trimming shortened V by 4 bases and J by 5 bases, and 9 bases separated the two germline ends. The CDR3: CAISGWTNNEQFF. In nucleotides, the CDR3 is TGTGCCATCAGTGGATGGACTAACAATGAGCAGTTCTTC.

A word on this clone: At one end, the junction sequence differs from germline, possibly due to a read error. This chain connects TRBV7-7 to TRBJ2-3; D might be TRBD2 (5 bases). Germline assignment: CDR1 SSHAT and CDR2 FNYEAQ (reference sequence). The CDR3 length is 15 residues. The CDR3, as DNA: TGTGCTAGCAGCTTAGACGGGAAAGGCACAGATACGCAGTATTTT. This translates into CASSLDGKGTDTQYF. Full variable domain (missing parts from reference TRBV7-7 and TRBJ2-3): GAGVSQSPRYKVTKRGQDVTLRCDPISSHATLYWYQQALGQGPEFLTYFNYEAQPDKSGLPSDRFSAERPEGSISTLTIQRTEQRDSAMYRCASSLDGKGTDTQYFGPGTRLTVL.

This chain connects TRBV19 to TRBJ2-3, with 13 nucleotides matching TRBD2. The CDR3 length is 16 residues. The trim removed 3 bases at V and 1 base at J, leaving 1 base unmatched. Germline assignment: CDR1 LNHDA and CDR2 SQIVND (reference sequence). Written as DNA, the CDR3 is TGTGCCAGTAGTATGGGACTAGCGGGACGCACAGATACGCAGTATTTT. Amino acid sequence: CASSMGLAGRTDTQYF.

The chain couples TRBV7-2 to TRBJ1-5; TRBD1 is a possible D gene (6 bases). Germline CDR1 is SGHTA and CDR2 is FQGNSA. The CDR3 contains 15 residues. Trimming took 5 bases from V and 3 from J, leaving 14 bases between them. The CDR3 loop reads CASSQGGQSNQPQHF. The CDR3 region has the DNA TGTGCCAGCAGCCAGGGAGGACAGTCCAATCAGCCCCAGCATTTT.

The chain joins TRBV30 to TRBJ2-1, with D possibly matching TRBD2 (6 bases). The germline gives CDR1 GTSNPN, CDR2 SVGIG (reference sequence). V gave up 4 bases and J gave up 9 bases, with 10 bases separating them. The CDR3 covers 11 residues. The CDR3 sequence is CAWTQGGEQFF. The CDR3 DNA is TGTGCCTGGACCCAGGGAGGTGAGCAGTTCTTC. The whole variable domain, remainder taken from reference TRBV30 and TRBJ2-1, is SQTIHQWPATLVQPVGSPLSLECTVEGTSNPNLYWYRQAAGRGLQLLFYSVGIGQISSEVPQNLSASRPQDRQFILSSKKLLLSDSGFYLCAWTQGGEQFFGPGTRLTVL.

The chain joins TRBV19 to TRBJ1-1, with a possible D match to TRBD1 (6 bases). The CDR3 totals 15 residues. CDR1 and CDR2 (germline): LNHDA, SQIVND (reference sequence). Deletions cut 7 bases from V and 6 bases from J, with 21 bases between. CDR3 nucleotide sequence: TGTGCCAGTACCCATTCACCAGGGGATCTCGCTGAAGCTTTCTTT. Its translation is CASTHSPGDLAEAFF.

The V and J genes are TRBV30 and TRBJ1-6; D remains unclear. V dropped 4 bases and J dropped 8 bases, with 24 bases sitting between them. The CDR3 spans 17 residues. Germline V gives CDR1 GTSNPN, CDR2 SVGIG (reference sequence). DNA of the CDR3: TGTGCCTGGATCACCGGCAAGACCGCCCTATCGGATTCACCCCTCCACTTT. This encodes CAWITGKTALSDSPLHF.

In this sample, this clone turned up once. The CDR3 bases are TGCGCCAGCAGCCCACAGAGAGGCTGGGAGGCCACCGGGGAGCTGTTTTTT. Translation: CASSPQRGWEATGELFF. V usage is TRBV5-1 and J usage is TRBJ2-2; a weak D match, TRBD2 (6 bases). Germline V gene lookup returns CDR1 SGHRS and CDR2 YFSETQ. Deletions cut 4 bases from V and 4 bases from J, with 20 bases between. The CDR3 is made up of 17 amino acids.

The sample holds one count of this clone. This CDR3 is CASTTGTADFYGYTF. In DNA, the CDR3 is TGTGCCAGTACAACCGGGACAGCCGATTTCTATGGCTACACCTTC. V gene TRBV6-6 combines with J gene TRBJ1-2, with 7 bases lining up with TRBD1. Trimming at V came to 9 bases and at J to 4 bases, leaving 14 bases not matched to a gene. Germline V gene lookup returns CDR1 MNHNY and CDR2 SVGAGI (reference sequence). This CDR3 is 15 amino acids long.

This chain uses TRBV7-2 with TRBJ2-2; a weak D match, TRBD2 (7 bases). Germline CDR1 and CDR2: SGHTA and FQGNSA. This CDR3 is built from 16 residues. V lost 4 bases and J 7 bases, leaving 19 bases between the germline ends. Here the CDR3 DNA reads TGTGCCAGCAGCTCCTTCCAGGGGAGGGCGGACGGGGAGCTGTTTTTT. It is translated as CASSSFQGRADGELFF.

The chain joins TRBV5-1 to TRBJ2-1, with 8 bases fitting TRBD2. V was clipped by 0 bases and J by 7 bases; unmatched bases: 9. This CDR3 has 16 amino acids. Germline values: CDR1 SGHRS, CDR2 YFSETQ. The CDR3 spells CASSLVGVAGFNEQFF. In nucleotides, the CDR3 is TGCGCCAGCAGCTTGGTTGGGGTAGCGGGATTTAATGAGCAGTTCTTC.

As to this clone: The same CDR3 arises from other DNA sequences in this sample as well. V and J are TRBV7-9 and TRBJ2-5; possibly TRBD2 for D (5 bases). The V and J ends lost 1 base and 1 base respectively, with 7 bases between them. Germline V lookup: CDR1 SEHNR, CDR2 FQNEAQ (reference sequence). This CDR3 is 14 amino acids long. CDR3 bases: TGTGCCAGCAGCTTAGGAGGGATCCAAGAGACCCAGTACTTC. Protein sequence: CASSLGGIQETQYF.

This chain links TRBV2 with TRBJ2-5, with D unclear. Germline V gives CDR1 SNHLY, CDR2 FYNNEI. V was shortened by 4 bases and J by 9 bases, with 9 bases between the two germline ends. The CDR3 totals 11 residues. Written as DNA, the CDR3 is TGTGCCAGCAGTGGGACCCGGGCCCAGTACTTC. This translates into CASSGTRAQYF.

In regard to this clone: A much bigger clone sits one base away, suggesting this may be a read error. The rearrangement joins TRBV2 to TRBJ1-1, with TRBD1 matching over 9 bases. V shed 10 bases, J shed 5 bases, and the junction held 8 bases outside the gene matches. This CDR3 has 13 amino acids. Germline lookup yields CDR1 SNHLY and CDR2 FYNNEI. CDR3 amino acids: CAIRTGVSTEAFF. In nucleotides, the CDR3 is TGTGCCATCCGGACAGGGGTAAGTACTGAAGCTTTCTTT.

V is TRBV7-6 and J is TRBJ2-3; weak D call: TRBD2 (6 bases). The CDR3 extends over 15 amino acids. CDR1 and CDR2 (germline): SGHVS, FNYEAQ. V lost 5 bases, J lost 2 bases, and 14 bases lay in between. CDR3 protein: CASSPRLAHTDTQYF. Here the CDR3 DNA reads TGTGCCAGCAGCCCGAGGCTAGCGCACACAGATACGCAGTATTTT.

The chain has TRBV4-3 and TRBJ2-7, with D unresolved. V was clipped by 1 base and J by 6 bases, with 4 bases between them. The CDR3 runs to 11 residues. Germline assignment: CDR1 LGHNA and CDR2 YSLEER. The CDR3 DNA is TGCGCCAGCAGCCAAGGCAGCGAGCAGTACTTC. This sequence encodes CASSQGSEQYF.

This clone was seen just once. V usage is TRBV19 and J usage is TRBJ2-1; D may be TRBD1 or TRBD2 (5 bases each). The CDR3 totals 13 residues. The V end lost 11 bases, the J end lost 1 base, and 12 bases lay between the germline ends. The germline CDR1 and CDR2 sequences are LNHDA and SQIVND (reference sequence). The DNA for the CDR3 is TGTGCCCAGTCGGGGCAGTCCTACAATGAGCAGTTCTTC. Its protein product is CAQSGQSYNEQFF.

J is TRBJ2-6 and V is TRBV19, with a possible D match to TRBD1 (6 bases). V was trimmed by 7 bases and J by 1 base, leaving 14 bases between them. The CDR3 consists of 16 residues. Germline V gene sequence: CDR1 LNHDA, CDR2 SQIVND (reference sequence). The CDR3 sequence: CASMNRATSGANVLTF. In nucleotides, the CDR3 is TGTGCCAGTATGAACAGGGCCACATCTGGGGCCAACGTCCTGACTTTC.

V and J are TRBV21-1 and TRBJ2-5. TRBV21-1 is a known pseudogene. The CDR3 has 17 residues. CDR3 sequence: CASSVKGGAIWLETQYF. As DNA, the CDR3 is TGTGCCAGCAGCGTCAAGGGGGGAGCGATCTGGTTGGAGACCCAGTACTTC.

The V call is TRBV11-2, the J call TRBJ2-7, with 15 nucleotides matching TRBD2. Per the germline V gene, CDR1 is SGHAT and CDR2 is FQNNGV. V was clipped by 4 bases and J by 6 bases; unmatched bases: 1. This CDR3 region has 14 residues. CDR3 region: CASSWGLAGGEQYF. The DNA of the CDR3 is TGTGCCAGCAGCTGGGGACTAGCGGGAGGCGAGCAGTACTTC. The full variable domain, rest sourced from reference TRBV11-2 and TRBJ2-7, is EAGVAQSPRYKIIEKRQSVAFWCNPISGHATLYWYQQILGQGPKLLIQFQNNGVVDDSQLPKDRFSAERLKGVDSTLKIQPAKLEDSAVYLCASSWGLAGGEQYFGPGTRLTVT.

The chain is built from TRBV2 and TRBJ2-7; weak D call: TRBD1 (6 bases). Trimming took 10 bases from V and 2 from J, leaving 15 bases between them. The germline V gene has CDR1 SNHLY and CDR2 FYNNEI. The CDR3 covers 13 residues. The CDR3 DNA sequence: TGTGCCATCAACCCGGACAGTACCTACGAGCAGTACTTC. As protein: CAINPDSTYEQYF.

The CDR3 is CASSFQGGYEQFF. CDR3 coding DNA: TGCGCCAGCAGCTTCCAGGGTGGCTATGAGCAGTTCTTC. The chain joins TRBV5-1 to TRBJ2-1; D is possibly TRBD1 (5 bases). Looked up from germline, CDR1 is SGHRS and CDR2 is YFSETQ. Trimming removed 2 bases from V and 8 bases from J, with 11 bases in between. The CDR3 has 13 amino acids.

The chain is built from TRBV6-6 and TRBJ2-5; D call uncertain. CDR1 MNHNY and CDR2 SVGAGI come from the germline V gene (reference sequence). The CDR3 covers 12 residues. Trimming removed 8 bases from V and 1 base from J, with 8 bases in between. The chain's CDR3 is CASSRGQETQYF. CDR3 DNA sequence: TGTGCCAGCTCGCGCGGCCAAGAGACCCAGTACTTC.